Listed below are T cell receptor beta chains from one sample, sequenced in a study of T cells after yellow fever vaccination. Each CDR3 protein is one row after TCRdb ran MiXCR on the 5' RACE reads. The table shows roughly 500,000 distinct CDR3 sequences, with less than 20% occurring only once. The specimen comprised PBMCs, sampled 15 days after the yellow fever booster vaccination. Receptor source: a man aged 25 to 40 who received the YFV17D yellow fever vaccine. Each CDR3 is given with its conserved first and last residue. The D gene is left open where the match is weak. Clone size is stated in some rows and not others, as once, few, many or a class when expanded.

CDR3: CASSSHISGEQYF
DNA: TGCGCCAGCAGCTCTCATATCTCGGGCGAGCAGTACTTC
J: TRBJ2-7
V: TRBV5-1
size: -
D: -

CDR3: CAISEATGGQFDEQFF
DNA: TGTGCCATCAGTGAAGCGACAGGGGGCCAGTTCGATGAGCAGTTCTTC
J: TRBJ2-1
V: TRBV10-3
size: few
D: TRBD1

CDR3: CASRLAGGFPGELFF
DNA: TGTGCCAGCAGGCTAGCGGGAGGGTTTCCCGGGGAGCTGTTTTTT
J: TRBJ2-2
V: TRBV6-1
size: few
D: TRBD2

CDR3: CASTYGVAAYNEQFF
DNA: TGTGCCAGCACCTACGGGGTAGCGGCCTACAATGAGCAGTTCTTC
J: TRBJ2-1
V: TRBV12-3/TRBV12-4
size: -
D: -

CDR3: CATSREGRIYYGYTF
DNA: TGTGCCACGTCTAGGGAGGGCAGAATCTACTATGGCTACACCTTC
J: TRBJ1-2
V: TRBV6-1
size: -
D: -

CDR3: CASSNGGPSGSHEQYF
DNA: TGCGCCAGCAGTAACGGGGGGCCTAGCGGGAGTCACGAGCAGTACTTC
J: TRBJ2-7
V: TRBV5-1
size: few
D: TRBD2

CDR3: CASSPTGTEAFF
DNA: TGTGCCAGCAGCCCAACTGGGACAGAAGCTTTCTTT
J: TRBJ1-1
V: TRBV7-8
size: many
D: -

CDR3: CATSAGQIPTYEQYF
DNA: TGTGCCACCAGTGCGGGACAAATACCAACCTACGAGCAGTACTTC
J: TRBJ2-7
V: TRBV24-1
size: -
D: -

CDR3: CASSYSSGRPNEQFF
DNA: TGTGCCAGCAGTTACTCTAGCGGGAGGCCTAATGAGCAGTTCTTC
J: TRBJ2-1
V: TRBV6-2/TRBV6-3
size: -
D: TRBD2

CDR3: CASSGIDGNIQYF
DNA: TGTGCCAGCAGTGGGATAGATGGAAACATTCAGTACTTC
J: TRBJ2-4
V: TRBV2
size: -
D: -

CDR3: CASSQGSSRTSGSTYNEQFF
DNA: TGTGCCAGCAGCCAAGGATCATCCAGGACTAGCGGGAGCACCTACAATGAGCAGTTCTTC
J: TRBJ2-1
V: TRBV3-1
size: -
D: TRBD2

CDR3: CASSQRGTGQETQYF
DNA: TGCGCCAGCAGCCAAAGGGGGACAGGGCAAGAGACCCAGTACTTC
J: TRBJ2-5
V: TRBV4-3
size: -
D: TRBD1

CDR3: CATEGTNTGELFF
DNA: TGTGCCACTGAGGGGACGAACACCGGGGAGCTGTTTTTT
J: TRBJ2-2
V: TRBV10-3
size: few
D: -

CDR3: CASSLVAREDPYEQYF
DNA: TGCGCCAGCAGCTTGGTTGCGCGGGAGGATCCCTACGAGCAGTACTTC
J: TRBJ2-7
V: TRBV5-1
size: few
D: TRBD2

CDR3: CASSFSVNSPAQYF
DNA: TGTGCCAGCAGCTTTAGCGTAAACTCTCCGGCGCAGTATTTT
J: TRBJ2-3
V: TRBV11-2
size: few
D: -

CDR3: CASVLAGAYNEQFF
DNA: TGTGCCAGCGTGCTAGCGGGAGCTTACAATGAGCAGTTCTTC
J: TRBJ2-1
V: TRBV28
size: -
D: TRBD2

CDR3: CASSPVGGEYQETQYF
DNA: TGTGCCAGCAGTCCGGTCGGGGGGGAGTACCAAGAGACCCAGTACTTC
J: TRBJ2-5
V: TRBV6-2/TRBV6-3
size: few
D: TRBD2

CDR3: CASSLTLAPHNEQFF
DNA: TGTGCCAGCAGCTTAACACTAGCGCCTCACAATGAGCAGTTCTTC
J: TRBJ2-1
V: TRBV7-3
size: few
D: TRBD2

CDR3: CSVLWLAGRYEQYF
DNA: TGCAGCGTTCTCTGGCTAGCGGGAAGATACGAGCAGTACTTC
J: TRBJ2-7
V: TRBV29-1
size: few
D: TRBD2

CDR3: CASSEKGLTSGEQYF
DNA: TGTGCCAGCAGTGAAAAAGGACTGACCTCGGGGGAGCAGTACTTC
J: TRBJ2-7
V: TRBV2
size: few
D: -